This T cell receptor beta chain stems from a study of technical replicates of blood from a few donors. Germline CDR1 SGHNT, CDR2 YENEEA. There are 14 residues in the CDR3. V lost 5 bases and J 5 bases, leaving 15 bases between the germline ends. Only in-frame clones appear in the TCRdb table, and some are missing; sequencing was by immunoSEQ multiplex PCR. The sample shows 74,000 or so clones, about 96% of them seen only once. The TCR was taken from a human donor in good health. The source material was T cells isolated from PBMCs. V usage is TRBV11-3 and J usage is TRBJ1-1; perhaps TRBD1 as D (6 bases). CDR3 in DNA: TGTGCCAGCAGCCCGAACAGGGAGAGGACTGAAGCTTTCTTT. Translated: CASSPNRERTEAFF.